The rows below give T cell receptor beta chains drawn from one sample of a study of blood T cell repertoires in COVID-19. Some clones are missing from TCRdb's copy, which holds only in-frame ones; the method was immunoSEQ multiplex PCR. The data show 200,000 to 250,000 clones, with 80% seen just once and 7% to 8.5% held by the top ten. Sequencing was done on a sample of PBMCs or T cells enriched from blood (not recorded which). The receptor set was obtained from a woman aged 40 to 50 with acute COVID-19. Both conserved end residues are part of each CDR3.

V gene	CDR3 protein
TRBV24-1	CATSLTGARGYTF
TRBV2	CASSAGQPTPQHF
TRBV3-1/TRBV3-2	CASSQSPTSLHGYTF
TRBV5-1	CASSLAVLYEQYF
TRBV28	CASSPGLGEQFF
TRBV9	CASSERQSTNTGELFF
TRBV11-2	CASSPGRGNEQFF
TRBV5-1	CASSLQGGNTGELFF
TRBV6-5	CASKGGTDTQYF
TRBV5-5	CASSLYGTGTQPQHF
TRBV29-1	CSVGDRGHQPQHF
TRBV7-3	CASSQTGTSSTDTQYF
TRBV27	CASSLGGGSNTGELFF
TRBV7-3	CASSPQGNYEQYF
TRBV28	CASAPYPSSYNEQFF
TRBV10-3	CAISGQKNYGYTF
TRBV3-1/TRBV3-2	CASSHPGQGTYGYTF
TRBV5-6	CASSGRRNEKLFF
TRBV5-1	CASSLTGGGYEQYF
TRBV6-5	CASSREGAGDYGYTF
TRBV5-4	CAVRRASSYEQYF
TRBV5-1	CASSPASGQETQYF
TRBV27	CASRPGGALETQYF
TRBV10-3	CAISAGVETGELFF
TRBV9	CASSFTTSGGAAGTDTQYF
TRBV7-8	CASSRRDRGSNTEAFF
TRBV18	CASSPRTGGRTGELFF
TRBV3-1/TRBV3-2	CASSLGTSHNEQFF
TRBV5-1	CASSLSPTAGTGELFF
TRBV5-1	CASSLAGAGATHEQFF
TRBV25-1	CASERTGGGSEKLFF
TRBV6-5	CAIIQTGGVYGYTF
TRBV3-1/TRBV3-2	CASSQEGAYNEQFF
TRBV14	CASSPSGFTDTQYF
TRBV24-1	CATSESRGSNEQFF
TRBV19	CASRDSGTGRFQPQHF
TRBV6-2/TRBV6-3	CASSYNRGLRLNTEAFF
TRBV11-1	CASSRGISTEAFF
TRBV6-5	CASRMGPVSTDTQYF
TRBV10-3	CAISEWGQGSYEQYF
TRBV6-2/TRBV6-3	CASSSSRYENYGYTF
TRBV3-1/TRBV3-2	CASSSRTSGTSTDTQYF
TRBV29-1	CSVGGLDRGETQYF
TRBV24-1	CATSDLPQDGYYNEQFF
TRBV13	CASSSFREDGYTF